The clone carrying this T cell receptor (beta chain) was counted ten times or more. Starting from genomic DNA, TCR beta CDR3 was amplified through two-round multiplex PCR. First-round PCR amplification was performed with primers specific to each TRBV and TRBJ gene. TCRdb passed the multiplex PCR reads through MiXCR, listing each CDR3 protein once. The repertoire has some 38,000 distinct CDR3 sequences, less than 25% of them found once; the top ten carry about 25%. Germline V CDR1 and CDR2: SGHDT, YYEEEE. There are 15 residues in the CDR3. V lost 2 bases and J 4 bases, leaving 13 bases between the germline ends. This specimen belongs to a study of prognosis after radiotherapy for stage I lung cancer.

This TCR was sampled from a donor over 45 with non-small cell lung cancer. The chain carries TRBV5-6 and TRBJ1-5, with D possibly being TRBD1 (5 bases). The sequencing here drew on PBMCs, taken before or after stereotactic body radiation therapy (not recorded which). CDR3 DNA: TGTGCCAGCAGCTTAACCACAGGAGGAAATCAGCCCCAGCATTTT. Encoded protein: CASSLTTGGNQPQHF.